The T cell receptor (beta chain) described here comes from a study of blood T cell repertoires in COVID-19. The overall study: The United States, Italy and Spain were the sources of the acute and convalescent COVID-19 samples. Nucleic acid was either cDNA or gDNA, and it came from T cells, B-cell-depleted T cells, or PBMCs.

Note on this clone: This same CDR3 is encoded by further DNA sequences in the sample.

V was trimmed by 5 bases and J by 6 bases, leaving 8 bases between them. The CDR3 loop spans 12 amino acids. Germline CDR1 is MNHEY and CDR2 is SMNVEV (reference sequence). Per the original methods: Amplification of reference gene primers was used by the study to estimate nucleated cell counts. TCRdb's table, derived via immunoSEQ multiplex PCR, lists solely in-frame clones and lacks some. V and J calls and clone size are given by that table; D and trimming were obtained from the DNA. The data show about 410,000 clones, with more than 80% seen just once and more than 1.4% held by the top ten. The sample was peripheral blood. The TCR sequence derives from a woman in her 30s with active or convalescent COVID-19. The chain employs TRBV27 and TRBJ2-1; TRBD1 is a possible D gene (5 bases). DNA of the CDR3: TGTGCCAGCAGTCTTACAGGCAATGAGCAGTTCTTC. It codes for CASSLTGNEQFF.